This passage covers 23 T cell receptor beta chains from one sample sequenced in a study of early T cells in non-severe SARS-CoV-2 infection. TCRdb re-called the 5' RACE reads through MiXCR, storing one row per CDR3 protein. Of about 17,000 distinct CDR3 sequences listed, about 4.8% were seen once; the top ten hold 6.5% to 8.5%. The sample consisted of whole blood. The receptor set was obtained from an adult who was a healthcare worker with PCR-confirmed SARS-CoV-2 infection or an uninfected control (not recorded which).

The J gene is TRBJ2-5, the V gene TRBV28; TRBD1 is a possible D gene (6 bases). Germline V gives CDR1 MDHEN, CDR2 SYDVKM. V was pared by 6 bases and J by 7 bases, with 18 bases between. The CDR3 is made up of 14 amino acids. The CDR3 loop is CASSRDTGYWTQYF. The CDR3 DNA reads TGTGCCAGCAGCCGCGACACAGGGTACTGGACCCAGTACTTC.

This clonotype was observed many times. The gene calls are TRBV18 and TRBJ2-1; the D is unclear. The germline V and J ends were trimmed by 0 bases and 6 bases, with 15 bases remaining between them. Germline loops: CDR1 KGHSH, CDR2 LQKENI. The CDR3 covers 16 residues. The CDR3 spells CASSPPNTALPNEQFF. CDR3 DNA sequence: TGTGCCAGCTCACCACCTAACACCGCGTTACCCAATGAGCAGTTCTTC.

This clonotype has a count of ten or more. V usage is TRBV20-1 and J usage is TRBJ2-3; D uncertain. V was trimmed by 1 base and J by 2 bases, leaving 10 bases between them. Germline CDR1 and CDR2: DFQATT and SNEGSKA (reference sequence). This CDR3 contains 14 residues. The CDR3 DNA sequence: TGCAGTGCTAGAGTCGCCGCGTACACAGATACGCAGTATTTT. It is translated as CSARVAAYTDTQYF.

This clonotype was counted at least ten times. The chain is built from TRBV5-6 and TRBJ1-5; no firm D call. The CDR3 runs 16 residues. Trimming left V 4 bases short and J 2 bases short, with 16 bases between. Per the germline V gene, CDR1 is SGHDT and CDR2 is YYEEEE. The DNA of the CDR3 is TGTGCCAGCAGCCGGATGGACCTGCGGGGCAATCAGCCCCAGCATTTT. It encodes CASSRMDLRGNQPQHF.

This clonotype ranks as medium-sized. This sequence joins TRBV6-2 or TRBV6-3 and TRBJ2-2, with TRBD1 matching over 8 bases. This CDR3 region has 17 residues. Per germline, CDR1 MNHEY and CDR2 SVGEGT. J was trimmed by 0 bases and V by 2 bases; bases with no gene match: 5. The CDR3 loop reads CASSYRTGPTNTGELFF. The CDR3 DNA follows: TGTGCCAGCAGTTACCGGACAGGGCCTACGAACACCGGGGAGCTGTTTTTT.

The table lists this clonotype with a few counts. In nucleotides, the CDR3 is TGTGCCAGCAGTTACGCACCCGCAACTGGAAACACCATATATTTT. It is translated as CASSYAPATGNTIYF. This chain connects TRBV6-6 to TRBJ1-3; D remains unclear. Germline V lookup: CDR1 MNHNY, CDR2 SVGAGI (reference sequence). The V gene lost 2 bases and the J gene lost 2 bases, with 10 bases spanning the gap. The CDR3 runs to 15 residues.

This clonotype has a count of ten or more. The V call is TRBV29-1, the J call TRBJ2-1; tentative D call: TRBD2 (6 bases). The CDR3 totals 16 residues. CDR1 and CDR2 from the germline V gene are SQVTM and ANQGSEA. The V end was cut by 5 bases, the J end by 0 bases, with 17 bases between. This CDR3 reads CSVLRDSFSSYNEQFF. CDR3 nucleotides: TGCAGCGTTCTCCGGGACTCCTTTAGCTCCTACAATGAGCAGTTCTTC.

In this sample, this clonotype turned up many times. The chain has TRBV12-3 or TRBV12-4 and TRBJ2-5, with 7 bases identical to TRBD1. The trim removed 4 bases at V and 4 bases at J, leaving 9 bases unmatched. This CDR3 spans 15 amino acids. CDR3 sequence: CASSSYRGMGETQYF. In nucleotides, the CDR3 is TGTGCCAGCAGTTCGTACAGGGGTATGGGAGAGACCCAGTACTTC.

By proportion, this clonotype is medium-sized (0.01 to 0.1%). This chain connects TRBV7-6 to TRBJ2-2; D remains unclear. The CDR3 length is 17 residues. Trimming pared 1 base from V and 3 bases from J, leaving 15 bases between. Germline CDR1 SGHVS, CDR2 FNYEAQ. CDR3 in amino acids: CASSLDFTVDDTGELFF. The CDR3 DNA follows: TGTGCCAGCAGCTTAGATTTTACCGTGGATGACACCGGGGAGCTGTTTTTT.

The table lists this clonotype with many counts. J is TRBJ2-1 and V is TRBV13; D is unclear. Germline V gene sequence: CDR1 PRHDT, CDR2 FYEKMQ (reference sequence). The CDR3 length is 14 residues. With 5 bases removed from V and 2 bases from J, the gap between germline ends came to 10 bases. The CDR3 nucleotides read TGTGCCAGCAGCCGTCCCCCCCCCTACAATGAGCAGTTCTTC. It translates to CASSRPPPYNEQFF.

This clonotype was recorded many times. The V call is TRBV6-5, the J call TRBJ2-2, with TRBD1 matching over 8 bases. Germline V gives CDR1 MNHEY, CDR2 SVGAGI. V shed 5 bases and J 7 bases; nucleotides not matched to a gene: 15. CDR3 length: 17 amino acids. The CDR3: CASSHLSGTGPGGELFF. CDR3 DNA sequence: TGTGCCAGCAGTCACCTATCCGGGACAGGCCCGGGCGGGGAGCTGTTTTTT.

This clonotype came up a few times. The chain couples TRBV5-1 to TRBJ2-5; TRBD2 matches 7 bases. Germline trimming cut 3 bases from V and 1 base from J; bases unmatched to any gene: 9. CDR3 length: 16 residues. Germline V gene sequence: CDR1 SGHRS, CDR2 YFSETQ. The CDR3 here is CASSSTPSGPQETQYF. The CDR3 region has the DNA TGCGCCAGCAGCTCGACGCCTAGCGGACCCCAAGAGACCCAGTACTTC.

Sample share makes this clonotype medium-sized. V and J are TRBV15 and TRBJ2-7; D remains unclear. Per germline, CDR1 LNHNV and CDR2 YYDKDF (reference sequence). The CDR3 loop spans 16 amino acids. The germline V and J ends were trimmed by 0 bases and 2 bases, with 14 bases remaining between them. This CDR3 is CATSRDLTASPYEQYF. The CDR3 DNA reads as TGTGCCACCAGCAGAGATCTGACGGCCTCGCCCTACGAGCAGTACTTC.

This clonotype occurred many times. This chain joins TRBV11-2 and TRBJ2-2; D is undetermined. V gave up 3 bases and J gave up 0 bases, with 2 bases separating them. The CDR3 loop spans 13 amino acids. The germline gives CDR1 SGHAT, CDR2 FQNNGV. The CDR3 DNA is TGTGCCAGCAGCTTGACGAACACCGGGGAGCTGTTTTTT. This codes for CASSLTNTGELFF. Full variable domain (rest looked up from reference TRBV11-2 and TRBJ2-2): EAGVAQSPRYKIIEKRQSVAFWCNPISGHATLYWYQQILGQGPKLLIQFQNNGVVDDSQLPKDRFSAERLKGVDSTLKIQPAKLEDSAVYLCASSLTNTGELFFGEGSRLTVL.

This clonotype was seen many times. The chain uses TRBV6-4 and TRBJ2-7; tentatively, D is TRBD1 or TRBD2 (5 bases each). CDR1 MRHNA and CDR2 SNTAGT come from the germline V gene. V lost 0 bases and J 3 bases, leaving 12 bases between the germline ends. The CDR3 consists of 15 residues. DNA of the CDR3: TGTGCCAGCAGTGACTCGAGGGACCGGGTCTACGAGCAGTACTTC. As protein: CASSDSRDRVYEQYF.

This clonotype is medium-sized in the sample. This chain connects TRBV11-2 to TRBJ2-7; D possibly corresponds to TRBD2 (6 bases). Trimming pared 5 bases from V and 7 bases from J, leaving 15 bases between. Germline CDR1 SGHAT, CDR2 FQNNGV. The CDR3 spans 13 residues. The CDR3 nucleotides read TGTGCCAGCAGCCTAAATCCGGGACTTGAGCAGTACGTC. It specifies CASSLNPGLEQYV.

This clonotype was found many times. V and J are TRBV15 and TRBJ2-5, with no clear D. The CDR3 has 15 residues. V was clipped by 1 base and J by 5 bases, with 14 bases between them. The germline V gene encodes CDR1 LNHNV and CDR2 YYDKDF (reference sequence). The CDR3 sequence is CATSRVGPSRETQYF. The CDR3 coding sequence is TGTGCCACCAGCAGAGTCGGTCCCTCAAGGGAGACCCAGTACTTC.

This clonotype was seen ten or more times. The CDR3 protein is CASSQELANTGELFF. The CDR3 nucleotides are TGTGCCAGCAGCCAGGAGCTAGCCAACACCGGGGAGCTGTTTTTT. The chain uses TRBV4-2 and TRBJ2-2; tentatively, D is TRBD2 (5 bases). The V end lost 3 bases, the J end lost 2 bases, and 10 bases lay between the germline ends. The germline V gene has CDR1 LGHNA and CDR2 YNFKEQ. The CDR3 contains 15 residues.

To note about this clonotype: This sequence may be a read error, since a much larger clone differs from it by one base. V is TRBV7-8 and J is TRBJ1-6; no clear D gene. The germline gives CDR1 SGHVS, CDR2 FQNEAQ. The CDR3 is 17 amino acids. V lost 8 bases and J lost 6, with 23 bases in between. The CDR3 DNA reads as TGTGCCAGCGGCGACAACCAATGGACGGTCCCTAATTCACCCCTCCACTTT. It specifies CASGDNQWTVPNSPLHF. The full variable domain, completed using reference TRBV7-8 and TRBJ1-6, is GAGVSQSPRYKVAKRGQDVALRCDPISGHVSLFWYQQALGQGPEFLTYFQNEAQLDKSGLPSDRFFAERPEGSVSTLKIQRTQQEDSAVYLCASGDNQWTVPNSPLHFGNGTRLTVT.

The chain is built from TRBV3-1 and TRBJ2-7; 13 bases align to TRBD2. Germline CDR1 reads LGHDT; CDR2 reads YNNKEL (reference sequence). With V trimmed by 0 bases and J by 0 bases, 11 bases remained unmatched. The CDR3 runs 20 residues. The CDR3: CASSQDPGLAGKTRSYEQYF. The CDR3 DNA reads TGTGCCAGCAGCCAAGACCCGGGACTAGCGGGGAAAACCCGCTCCTACGAGCAGTACTTC.

The rearrangement uses TRBV5-4 and TRBJ2-7; 9 bases line up with TRBD2. The CDR3 length is 14 residues. V shed 4 bases, J shed 2 bases, and the junction held 4 bases outside the gene matches. In germline, CDR1 is SGHNT, CDR2 YYREEE (reference sequence). CDR3 nucleotides: TGTGCCAGCAGCCCCGAGCGGGGGGCCTACGAGCAGTACGTC. This translates into CASSPERGAYEQYV.

This clonotype was counted ten times or more. V usage is TRBV12-3 or TRBV12-4 and J usage is TRBJ2-3, with D possibly TRBD2 on 6 matching bases. The CDR3 is made up of 13 amino acids. Trimming pared 10 bases from V and 6 bases from J, leaving 17 bases between. CDR3 DNA sequence: TGTGCCATAACCTCCCGGGAGCACGATACGCAGTATTTT. This codes for CAITSREHDTQYF.

This clonotype has ten or more counts. The rearrangement links TRBV5-1 to TRBJ2-1; 9 bases align to TRBD2. The CDR3 length is 16 residues. CDR1 and CDR2 (germline): SGHRS, YFSETQ. The V gene end was trimmed by 1 base and the J gene end by 5 bases; junction bases not matched to a gene: 7. CDR3: CASSLSETSGDNEQFF. The CDR3 DNA reads TGCGCCAGCAGCTTGTCTGAGACTAGCGGAGACAATGAGCAGTTCTTC.